This TCR beta chain was captured in a study of T cells in Graves' hyperthyroidism and ophthalmopathy. The ends lost 3 bases at V and 2 bases at J; junction bases unmatched: 5. This CDR3 region has 15 residues. The germline V gene encodes CDR1 SGHNT and CDR2 YYREEE (reference sequence). RNA transcripts were the template for amplifying TCR beta CDR3 regions. Researchers ran a first-round RT-PCR on the TCR CDR3 using the HTBI primer set. TCRdb reprocessed the multiplex PCR reads via MiXCR and lists one record per CDR3 protein. The profile covers approximately 620,000 distinct CDR3 sequences, with around 15% appearing a single time and roughly 3.4% taken by the ten largest.

What was sequenced was blood. This TCR derives from a woman aged 40 to 50 with Graves' ophthalmopathy. The chain joins TRBV5-4 to TRBJ2-1, with TRBD1 matching over 7 bases. The chain's CDR3 is CASSSPGQPYNEQFF. CDR3 nucleotides: TGTGCCAGCAGCTCGCCGGGACAGCCCTACAATGAGCAGTTCTTC.